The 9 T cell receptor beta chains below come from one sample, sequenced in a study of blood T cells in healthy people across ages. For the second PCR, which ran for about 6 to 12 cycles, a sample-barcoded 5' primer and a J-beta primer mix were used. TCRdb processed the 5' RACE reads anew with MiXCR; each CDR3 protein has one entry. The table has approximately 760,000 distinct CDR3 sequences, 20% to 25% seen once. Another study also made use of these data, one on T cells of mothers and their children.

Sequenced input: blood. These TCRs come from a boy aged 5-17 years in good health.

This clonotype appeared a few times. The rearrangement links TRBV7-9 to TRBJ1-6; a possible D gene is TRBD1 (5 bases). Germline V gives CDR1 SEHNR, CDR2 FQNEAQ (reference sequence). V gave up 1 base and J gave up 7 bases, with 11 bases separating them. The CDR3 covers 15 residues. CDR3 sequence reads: CASSLELDRNSPLHF. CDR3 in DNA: TGTGCCAGCAGCTTAGAACTCGACAGAAATTCACCCCTCCACTTT.

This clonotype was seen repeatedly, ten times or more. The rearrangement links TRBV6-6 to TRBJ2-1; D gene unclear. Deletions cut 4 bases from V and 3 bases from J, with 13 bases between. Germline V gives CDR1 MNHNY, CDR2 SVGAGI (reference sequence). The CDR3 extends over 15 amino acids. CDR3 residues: CASSFWEGFYNEQFF. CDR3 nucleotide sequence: TGTGCCAGCAGTTTTTGGGAAGGGTTCTACAATGAGCAGTTCTTC.

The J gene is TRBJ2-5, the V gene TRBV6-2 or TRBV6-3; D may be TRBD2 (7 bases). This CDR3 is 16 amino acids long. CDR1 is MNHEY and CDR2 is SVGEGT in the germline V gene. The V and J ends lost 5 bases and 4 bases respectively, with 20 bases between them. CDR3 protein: CASSPIPGGPGETQYF. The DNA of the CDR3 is TGTGCCAGCAGTCCGATACCCGGGGGGCCTGGAGAGACCCAGTACTTC.

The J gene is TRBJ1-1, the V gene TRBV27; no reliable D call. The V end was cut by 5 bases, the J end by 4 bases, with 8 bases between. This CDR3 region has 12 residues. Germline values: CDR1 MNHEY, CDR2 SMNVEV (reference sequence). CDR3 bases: TGTGCCAGCAGTCATCACAGCACTGAAGCTTTCTTT. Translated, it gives CASSHHSTEAFF.

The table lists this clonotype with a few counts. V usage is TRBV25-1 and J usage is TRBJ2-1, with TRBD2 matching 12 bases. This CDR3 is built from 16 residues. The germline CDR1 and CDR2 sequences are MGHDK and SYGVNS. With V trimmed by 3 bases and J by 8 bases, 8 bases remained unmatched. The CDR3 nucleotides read TGTGCCAGCAGTGACCTACTAGCGGGAGGCCGCGATGAGCAGTTCTTC. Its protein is CASSDLLAGGRDEQFF.

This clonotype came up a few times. The DNA for the CDR3 is TGTGCCATCAGTGATCACGCGTGGGGTCAGACTAACGAGCAGTACTTC. Its translation is CAISDHAWGQTNEQYF. The rearrangement joins TRBV10-3 to TRBJ2-1; D is possibly TRBD2 (5 bases). The DNA end favors TRBJ2-7, so the J call may be wrong. The CDR3 loop spans 16 amino acids. Germline CDR1 reads ENHRY; CDR2 reads SYGVKD.

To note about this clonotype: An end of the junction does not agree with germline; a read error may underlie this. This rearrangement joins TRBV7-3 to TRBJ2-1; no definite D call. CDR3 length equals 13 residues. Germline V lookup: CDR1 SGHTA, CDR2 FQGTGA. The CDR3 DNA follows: TGTTCCAGCAGCTCCGATACGTACAATGAGCAGTTCTTC. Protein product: CSSSSDTYNEQFF.

In DNA form, the CDR3 reads TGCGCCAGCAGCCAAGATCGCCTTCTGAACGAGCAGTACTTC. Its protein is CASSQDRLLNEQYF. The chain is built from TRBV4-1 and TRBJ2-7; no reliable D call. Germline CDR1 and CDR2: MGHRA and YSYEKL. The CDR3 has 14 residues. V dropped 0 bases and J dropped 5 bases, with 11 bases sitting between them.

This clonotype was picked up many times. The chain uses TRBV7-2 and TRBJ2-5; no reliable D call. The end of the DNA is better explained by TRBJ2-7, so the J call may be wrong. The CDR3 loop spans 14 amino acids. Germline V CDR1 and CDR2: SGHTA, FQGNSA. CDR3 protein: CASSLALGAYEQYF. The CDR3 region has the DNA TGTGCCAGCAGCTTAGCGTTAGGAGCCTACGAGCAGTACTTC.